This T cell receptor (beta chain) was sequenced in a study of cytomegalovirus exposure and HLA in healthy donors. Both 60 Vbeta primers and 13 Jbeta primers went into the PCR. The protocol was immunoSEQ multiplex PCR, while the TCRdb copy is restricted to in-frame clones and leaves out a portion. The top ten hold over 9% of the sample, which has about 94,000 clones, approximately 77% seen once. Remarks on this clone: Its specificity is unknown.

Whole-study findings and limits: A few CMV-associated chains were confirmed in vitro to be specific for CMV antigens. TCR beta sequences reportedly predicted most subjects' HLA-A and HLA-B alleles accurately. A later analysis found TCR association rates differed by HLA locus, highest for DRB1 and lowest for HLA-C.

Donors counted as nominally healthy when sampled, yet unrecorded immune exposures were likely. V lost 4 bases and J lost 6; bases outside the gene matches: 4. The CDR3 has 15 residues. Germline assignment: CDR1 SGHTA and CDR2 FQGNSA. Sequenced sample: PBMCs. The clonotype comes from a human donor in good health. The V call is TRBV7-2, the J call TRBJ2-3; 13 positions match TRBD2. CDR3 in amino acids: CASSSTSGRWDTQYF. The CDR3 DNA reads TGTGCCAGCAGCTCGACTAGCGGGAGGTGGGATACGCAGTATTTT.